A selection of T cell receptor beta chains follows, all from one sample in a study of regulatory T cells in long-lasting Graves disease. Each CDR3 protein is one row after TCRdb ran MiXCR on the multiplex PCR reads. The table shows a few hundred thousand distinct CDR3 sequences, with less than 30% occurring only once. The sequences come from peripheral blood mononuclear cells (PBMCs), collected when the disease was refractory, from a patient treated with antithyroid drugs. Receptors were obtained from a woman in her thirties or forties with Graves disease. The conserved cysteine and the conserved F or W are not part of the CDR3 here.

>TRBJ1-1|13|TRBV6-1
ASTEGLGLDAEAF
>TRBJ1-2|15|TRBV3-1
ASSLVGRRGRGYGYT
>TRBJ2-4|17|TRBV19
ASRKGDRFSTLAKNIQY
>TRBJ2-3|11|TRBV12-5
ASGLASGMEQY
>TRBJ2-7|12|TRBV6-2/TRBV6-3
ASYSLAGDYEQY
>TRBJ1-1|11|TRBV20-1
SARERGADEAF
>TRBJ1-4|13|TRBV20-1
SAGRTGGTNEKLF
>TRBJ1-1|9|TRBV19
ASGARTEAF
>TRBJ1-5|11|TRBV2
ASSERWSQPQH
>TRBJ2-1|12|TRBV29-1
SVVRGSSYNEQF
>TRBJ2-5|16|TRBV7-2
ASSRTRGLAGISKTQY
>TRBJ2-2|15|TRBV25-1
ASSGRRVAGVTGELF
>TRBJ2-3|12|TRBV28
ASSPTRTVDTQY
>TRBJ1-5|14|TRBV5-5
ASSPYPRGASQPQH
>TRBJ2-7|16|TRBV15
ATSRTTPGQGRSYEQY
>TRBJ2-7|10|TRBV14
ASSQLVAEQY